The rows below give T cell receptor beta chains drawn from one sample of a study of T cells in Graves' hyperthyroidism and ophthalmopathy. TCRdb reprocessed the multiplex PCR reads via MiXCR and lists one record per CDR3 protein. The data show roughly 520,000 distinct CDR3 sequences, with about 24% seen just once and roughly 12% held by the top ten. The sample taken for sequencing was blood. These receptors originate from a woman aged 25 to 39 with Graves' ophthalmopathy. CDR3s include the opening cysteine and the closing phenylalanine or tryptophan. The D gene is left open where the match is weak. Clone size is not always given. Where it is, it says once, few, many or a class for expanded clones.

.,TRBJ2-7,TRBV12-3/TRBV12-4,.,CASSPSRTHTYEQYF,TGTGCCAGCAGTCCCTCCCGGACGCATACCTACGAGCAGTACTTC
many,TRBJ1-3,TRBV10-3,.,CAISEGRSAGNTIYF,TGTGCCATCAGTGAGGGCCGGAGCGCCGGGAACACCATATATTTT
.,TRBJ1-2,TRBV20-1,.,CSARTVFYGYTF,TGCAGTGCTAGGACGGTGTTCTATGGCTACACCTTC
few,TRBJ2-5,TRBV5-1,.,CASSLTSLQETQYF,TGCGCCAGCAGCTTGACGTCTCTCCAAGAGACCCAGTACTTC
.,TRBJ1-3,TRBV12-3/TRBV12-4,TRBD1,CASSSPGTARGNTIYF,TGTGCCAGCAGCTCACCCGGGACAGCGCGCGGTAACACCATATATTTT
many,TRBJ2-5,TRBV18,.,CASSPAQETQYF,TGTGCCAGCTCACCCGCCCAAGAGACCCAGTACTTC
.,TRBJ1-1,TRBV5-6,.,CASSLGGTALLRNTEAFF,TGTGCCAGCAGCTTGGGGGGTACGGCCCTCCTGAGGAACACTGAAGCTTTCTTT
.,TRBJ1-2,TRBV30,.,CAWSTNWEHSYGYTF,TGTGCCTGGAGTACTAACTGGGAGCATAGCTATGGCTACACCTTC
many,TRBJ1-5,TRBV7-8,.,CASSLGVVGTRPQHF,TGTGCCAGCAGCTTAGGGGTAGTGGGAACTAGGCCCCAGCATTTT
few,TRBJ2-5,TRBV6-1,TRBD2,CATTGLAGTYQETQYF,TGTGCCACCACAGGGCTAGCGGGGACTTACCAAGAGACCCAGTACTTC
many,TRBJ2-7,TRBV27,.,CASSPPGNSYEQYF,TGTGCCAGCAGTCCACCGGGAAACTCCTACGAGCAGTACTTC
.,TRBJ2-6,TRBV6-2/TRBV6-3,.,CASSLTRVSGANVLTF,TGTGCCAGCAGTCTGACCCGGGTCAGTGGGGCCAACGTCCTGACTTTC
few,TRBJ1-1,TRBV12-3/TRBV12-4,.,CASSLGTAPFF,TGTGCCAGCAGTTTAGGGACAGCCCCTTTCTTT
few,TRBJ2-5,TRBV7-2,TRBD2,CASSGPSGGRGETQYF,TGTGCCAGCAGCGGCCCTTCGGGCGGGAGAGGGGAGACCCAGTACTTC
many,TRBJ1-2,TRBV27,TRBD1,CASGKQGASYGYTF,TGTGCCAGCGGAAAACAGGGGGCGAGCTATGGCTACACCTTC
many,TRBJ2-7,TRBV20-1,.,CSGTALFYEQYF,TGCAGTGGTACGGCTCTCTTCTACGAGCAGTACTTC
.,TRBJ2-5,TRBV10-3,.,CAIKGQGTQETQYF,TGTGCCATTAAGGGTCAGGGGACCCAAGAGACCCAGTACTTC
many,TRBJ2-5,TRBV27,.,CASSLVLGGQETQYF,TGTGCCAGCAGTTTGGTCTTGGGTGGTCAAGAGACCCAGTACTTC
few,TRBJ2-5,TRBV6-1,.,CASLRRRGMGEETQYF,TGTGCCAGCCTACGGAGGCGCGGGATGGGGGAAGAGACCCAGTACTTC
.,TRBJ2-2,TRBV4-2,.,CASSQGAGPNTGELFF,TGTGCCAGCAGCCAAGGTGCGGGGCCCAACACCGGGGAGCTGTTTTTT
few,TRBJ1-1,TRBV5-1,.,CASSLAFLWGGTEAFF,TGCGCCAGCAGCTTGGCCTTTCTTTGGGGGGGCACTGAAGCTTTCTTT
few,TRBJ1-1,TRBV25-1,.,CASSEVSTTEAFF,TGTGCCAGCAGTGAGGTTTCAACCACTGAAGCTTTCTTT